This T cell receptor (beta chain) is from a study of cytomegalovirus exposure and HLA in healthy donors. On the study more broadly: From HLA-typed donors, an early data release held 70 million to 100 million unique TCRs. Across around 400 genotyped donors, more than 75% landed in the Caucasian-associated ancestry cluster.

Study results and caveats: A cluster of highly shared sequence variants was likely a sequencing artifact. A later analysis linked a missense variant in DCLRE1C to the trimming of TCR beta V and J genes.

In regard to this clone: What it recognizes is unknown.

V lost 2 bases and J 0 bases, leaving 11 bases between the germline ends. This CDR3 comprises 16 residues. Germline CDR1 and CDR2: MDHEN and SYDVKM. Primers: 60 Vbeta forward and 13 Jbeta reverse. Assay: immunoSEQ multiplex PCR; the TCRdb copy retains only in-frame clones and omits some. Its table lists tens of thousands of clones. The sequence was collected from a woman between 35 and 50 years old in good health and CMV-seronegative. Sequences were obtained from PBMCs. The genes are TRBV28 and TRBJ2-1; D is perhaps TRBD2 (5 bases). The CDR3: CASSLLARSSYNEQFF. In DNA form, the CDR3 reads TGTGCCAGCAGTTTACTAGCCCGAAGCTCCTACAATGAGCAGTTCTTC.